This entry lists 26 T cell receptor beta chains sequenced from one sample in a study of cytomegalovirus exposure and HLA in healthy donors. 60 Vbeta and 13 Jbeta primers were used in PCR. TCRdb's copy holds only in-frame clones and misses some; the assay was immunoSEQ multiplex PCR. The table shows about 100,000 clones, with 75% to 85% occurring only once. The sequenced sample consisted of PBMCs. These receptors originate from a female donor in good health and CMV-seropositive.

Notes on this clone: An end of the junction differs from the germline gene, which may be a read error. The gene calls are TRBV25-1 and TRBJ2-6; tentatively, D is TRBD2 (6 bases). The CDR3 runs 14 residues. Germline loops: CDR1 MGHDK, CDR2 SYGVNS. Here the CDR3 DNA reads TGTGCCACCGCCCAGCGGGCCGGGGCCAACGGCCTGACTTTC. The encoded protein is CATAQRAGANGLTF.

As DNA, the CDR3 is TGTGCCAGCAGCCTACTAGCGGGGGGGTTCAGCTCCTACAATGAGCAGTTCTTC. It is translated as CASSLLAGGFSSYNEQFF. The chain has TRBV9 and TRBJ2-1, with 13 bases aligning to TRBD2. J gave up 0 bases and V 4 bases, and 7 bases lay outside the gene matches. The germline V gene has CDR1 SGDLS and CDR2 YYNGEE. The CDR3 covers 18 residues. The variable domain in full, completed from reference TRBV9 and TRBJ2-1, reads DSGVTQTPKHLITATGQRVTLRCSPRSGDLSVYWYQQSLDQGLQFLIQYYNGEERAKGNILERFSAQQFPDLHSELNLSSLELGDSALYFCASSLLAGGFSSYNEQFFGPGTRLTVL.

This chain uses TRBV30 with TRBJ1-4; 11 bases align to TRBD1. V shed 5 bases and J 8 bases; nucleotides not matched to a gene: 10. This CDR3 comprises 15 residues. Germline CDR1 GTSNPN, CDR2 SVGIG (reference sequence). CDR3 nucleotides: TGTGCCTGGGGTGGCGGACAGGGGGCGCGGGAAAAACTGTTTTTT. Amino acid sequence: CAWGGGQGAREKLFF.

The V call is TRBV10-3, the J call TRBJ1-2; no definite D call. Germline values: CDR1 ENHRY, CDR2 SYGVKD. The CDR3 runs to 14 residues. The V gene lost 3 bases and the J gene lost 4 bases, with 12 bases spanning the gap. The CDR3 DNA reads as TGTGCCATCAGTGAAAAGCCCGACACCTATGGCTACACCTTC. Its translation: CAISEKPDTYGYTF.

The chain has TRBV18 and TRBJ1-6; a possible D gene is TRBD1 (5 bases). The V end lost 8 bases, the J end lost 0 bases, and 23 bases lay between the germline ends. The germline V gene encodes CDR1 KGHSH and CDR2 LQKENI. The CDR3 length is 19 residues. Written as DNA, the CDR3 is TGTGCCAGCCGGGGGATTGGTGTGGGCCGGAGCTCCTATAATTCACCCCTCCACTTT. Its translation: CASRGIGVGRSSYNSPLHF.

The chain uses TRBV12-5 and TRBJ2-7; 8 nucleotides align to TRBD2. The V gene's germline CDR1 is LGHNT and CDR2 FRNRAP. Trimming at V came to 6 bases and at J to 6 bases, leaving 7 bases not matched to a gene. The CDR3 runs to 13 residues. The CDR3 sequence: CASGPPGGGEQYF. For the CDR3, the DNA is TGTGCTAGTGGCCCTCCGGGGGGGGGCGAGCAGTACTTC. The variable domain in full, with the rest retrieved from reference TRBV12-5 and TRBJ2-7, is DARVTQTPRHKVTEMGQEVTMRCQPILGHNTVFWYRQTMMQGLELLAYFRNRAPLDDSGMPKDRFSAEMPDATLATLKIQPSEPRDSAVYFCASGPPGGGEQYFGPGTRLTVT.

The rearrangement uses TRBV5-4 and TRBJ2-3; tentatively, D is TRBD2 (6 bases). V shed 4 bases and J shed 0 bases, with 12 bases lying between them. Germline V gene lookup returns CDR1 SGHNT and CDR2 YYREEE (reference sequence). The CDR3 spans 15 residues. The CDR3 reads CASSERETSTDTQYF. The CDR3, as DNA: TGTGCCAGCAGCGAACGGGAGACTAGCACAGATACGCAGTATTTT.

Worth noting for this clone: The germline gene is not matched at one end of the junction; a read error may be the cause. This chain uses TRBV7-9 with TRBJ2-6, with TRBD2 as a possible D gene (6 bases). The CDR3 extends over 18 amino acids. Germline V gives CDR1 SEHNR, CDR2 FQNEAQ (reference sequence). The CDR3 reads CASSLGIAVSSGANGLTF. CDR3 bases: TGTGCCAGCAGCTTAGGAATAGCGGTTAGCTCTGGGGCCAACGGCCTGACTTTC.

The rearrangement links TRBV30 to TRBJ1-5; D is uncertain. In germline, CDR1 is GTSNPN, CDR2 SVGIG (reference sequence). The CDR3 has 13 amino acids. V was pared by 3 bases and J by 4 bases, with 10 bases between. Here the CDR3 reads CAWSGPGNQPQHF. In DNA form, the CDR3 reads TGTGCCTGGAGCGGCCCGGGGAATCAGCCCCAGCATTTT. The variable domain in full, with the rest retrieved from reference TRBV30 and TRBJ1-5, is SQTIHQWPATLVQPVGSPLSLECTVEGTSNPNLYWYRQAAGRGLQLLFYSVGIGQISSEVPQNLSASRPQDRQFILSSKKLLLSDSGFYLCAWSGPGNQPQHFGDGTRLSIL.

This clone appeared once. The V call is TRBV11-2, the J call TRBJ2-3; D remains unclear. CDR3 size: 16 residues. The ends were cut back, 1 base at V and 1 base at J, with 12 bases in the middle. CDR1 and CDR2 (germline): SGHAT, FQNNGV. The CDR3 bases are TGTGCCAGCAGCTTAGGGCCTAGTCTTGGCACAGATACGCAGTATTTT. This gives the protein CASSLGPSLGTDTQYF. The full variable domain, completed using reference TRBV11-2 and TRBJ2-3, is EAGVAQSPRYKIIEKRQSVAFWCNPISGHATLYWYQQILGQGPKLLIQFQNNGVVDDSQLPKDRFSAERLKGVDSTLKIQPAKLEDSAVYLCASSLGPSLGTDTQYFGPGTRLTVL.

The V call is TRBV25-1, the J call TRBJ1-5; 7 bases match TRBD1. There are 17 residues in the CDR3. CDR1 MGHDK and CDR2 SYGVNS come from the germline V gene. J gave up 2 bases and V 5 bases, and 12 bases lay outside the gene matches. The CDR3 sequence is CASSPSGGLPGNQPQHF. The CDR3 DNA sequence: TGTGCCAGCAGTCCCTCAGGGGGTCTCCCTGGCAATCAGCCCCAGCATTTT.

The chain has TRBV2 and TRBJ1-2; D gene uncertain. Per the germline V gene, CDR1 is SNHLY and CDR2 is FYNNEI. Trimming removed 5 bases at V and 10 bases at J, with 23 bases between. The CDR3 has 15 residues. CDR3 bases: TGTGCCAGCAGTCCGTCGAGGGCAGGTCGAGGAGCCTACACCTTC. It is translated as CASSPSRAGRGAYTF. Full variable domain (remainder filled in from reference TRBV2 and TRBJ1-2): EPEVTQTPSHQVTQMGQEVILRCVPISNHLYFYWYRQILGQKVEFLVSFYNNEISEKSEIFDDQFSVERPDGSNFTLKIRSTKLEDSAMYFCASSPSRAGRGAYTFGSGTRLTVV.

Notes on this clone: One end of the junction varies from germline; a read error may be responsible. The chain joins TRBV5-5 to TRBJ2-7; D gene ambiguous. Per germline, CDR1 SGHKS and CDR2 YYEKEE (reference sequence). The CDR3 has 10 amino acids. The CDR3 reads CASREAPSCF. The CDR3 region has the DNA TGTGCCAGCAGGGAAGCGCCATCCTGCTTC.

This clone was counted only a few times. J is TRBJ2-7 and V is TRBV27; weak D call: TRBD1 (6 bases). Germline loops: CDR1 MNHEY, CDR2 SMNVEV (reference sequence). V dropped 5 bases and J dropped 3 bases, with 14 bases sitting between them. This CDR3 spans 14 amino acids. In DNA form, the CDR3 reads TGTGCCAGCAGTCCGCCTACAGGGATCTACGAGCAGTACTTC. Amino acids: CASSPPTGIYEQYF.

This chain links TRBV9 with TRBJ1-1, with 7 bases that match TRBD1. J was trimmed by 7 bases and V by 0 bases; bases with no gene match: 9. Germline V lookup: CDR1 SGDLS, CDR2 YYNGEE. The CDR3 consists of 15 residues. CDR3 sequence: CASSVGALGQVEAFF. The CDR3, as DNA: TGTGCCAGCAGCGTAGGAGCCCTCGGACAGGTTGAAGCTTTCTTT.

The CDR3 DNA reads as TGTGCCAGCAGCATTCGCCGCCCGGGACAGTCCTACAATGAGCAGTTCTTC. This encodes CASSIRRPGQSYNEQFF. The chain carries TRBV5-5 and TRBJ2-1; 7 positions agree with TRBD1. The CDR3 covers 17 residues. Germline assignment: CDR1 SGHKS and CDR2 YYEKEE (reference sequence). V shed 4 bases and J 1 base; nucleotides not matched to a gene: 11. The full variable domain, rest sourced from reference TRBV5-5 and TRBJ2-1, is DAGVTQSPTHLIKTRGQQVTLRCSPISGHKSVSWYQQVLGQGPQFIFQYYEKEERGRGNFPDRFSARQFPNYSSELNVNALLLGDSALYLCASSIRRPGQSYNEQFFGPGTRLTVL.

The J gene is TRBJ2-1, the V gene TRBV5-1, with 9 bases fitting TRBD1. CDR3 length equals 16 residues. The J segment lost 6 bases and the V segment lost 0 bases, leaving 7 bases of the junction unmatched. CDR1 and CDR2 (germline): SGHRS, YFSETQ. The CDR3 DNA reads TGCGCCAGCAGCTTGGGGGGGACAGGGAGGGTCAATGAGCAGTTCTTC. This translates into CASSLGGTGRVNEQFF.

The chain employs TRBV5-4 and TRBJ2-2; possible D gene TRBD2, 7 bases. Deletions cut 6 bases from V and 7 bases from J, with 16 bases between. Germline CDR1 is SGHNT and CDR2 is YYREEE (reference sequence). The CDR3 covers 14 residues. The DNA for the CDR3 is TGTGCCAGCACCACCGAGGGGGGGTACGGGGAGCTGTTTTTT. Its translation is CASTTEGGYGELFF.

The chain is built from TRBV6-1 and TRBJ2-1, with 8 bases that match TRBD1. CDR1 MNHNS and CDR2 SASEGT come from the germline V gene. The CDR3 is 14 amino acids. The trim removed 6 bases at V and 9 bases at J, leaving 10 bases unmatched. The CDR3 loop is CASRGTGQGPEQFF. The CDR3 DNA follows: TGTGCCAGCAGGGGGACCGGACAGGGACCTGAGCAGTTCTTC.

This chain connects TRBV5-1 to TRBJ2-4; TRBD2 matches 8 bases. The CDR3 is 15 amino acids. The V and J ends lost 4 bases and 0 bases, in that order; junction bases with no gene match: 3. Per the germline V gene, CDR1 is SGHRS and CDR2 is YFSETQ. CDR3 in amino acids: CASSIAGLAKNIQYF. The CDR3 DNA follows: TGCGCCAGCAGCATAGCGGGGCTAGCCAAAAACATTCAGTACTTC.

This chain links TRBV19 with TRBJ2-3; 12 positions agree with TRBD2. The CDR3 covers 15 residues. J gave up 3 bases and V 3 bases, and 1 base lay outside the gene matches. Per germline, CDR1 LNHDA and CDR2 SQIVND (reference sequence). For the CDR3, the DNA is TGTGCCAGTAGTATCCTAGCGGGGGGGACAGATACGCAGTATTTT. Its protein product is CASSILAGGTDTQYF.

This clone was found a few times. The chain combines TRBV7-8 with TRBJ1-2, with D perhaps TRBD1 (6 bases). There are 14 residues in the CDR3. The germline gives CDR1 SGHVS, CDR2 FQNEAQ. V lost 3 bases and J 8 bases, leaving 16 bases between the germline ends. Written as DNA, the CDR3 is TGTGCCAGCAGCTTGGTAGAACAGGGTTACGGCTACACCTTC. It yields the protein CASSLVEQGYGYTF.

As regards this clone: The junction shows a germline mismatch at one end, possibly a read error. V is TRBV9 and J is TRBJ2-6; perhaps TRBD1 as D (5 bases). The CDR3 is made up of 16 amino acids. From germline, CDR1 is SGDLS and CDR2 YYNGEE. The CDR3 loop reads CASSPQVRSGANGLTF. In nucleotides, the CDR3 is TGTGCCAGCAGCCCCCAAGTACGCTCTGGGGCCAACGGCCTGACTTTC.

Written as DNA, the CDR3 is TGCGCCAGCAGCTTTTCGGGGGTTCGGAGTGTGAGTGTTGATGGCTACACCTTC. Translating gives CASSFSGVRSVSVDGYTF. The V and J genes are TRBV5-1 and TRBJ1-2, with a weak D call TRBD1 (5 bases). The V and J ends lost 2 bases and 6 bases respectively, with 26 bases between them. The CDR3 covers 18 residues. The V gene's germline CDR1 is SGHRS and CDR2 YFSETQ.

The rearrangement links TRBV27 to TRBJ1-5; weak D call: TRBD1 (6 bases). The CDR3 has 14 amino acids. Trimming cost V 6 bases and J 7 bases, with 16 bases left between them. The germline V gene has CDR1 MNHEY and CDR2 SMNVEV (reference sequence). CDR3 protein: CASSGGAGRQPQHF. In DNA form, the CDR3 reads TGTGCCAGCAGCGGGGGGGCAGGAAGACAGCCCCAGCATTTT.

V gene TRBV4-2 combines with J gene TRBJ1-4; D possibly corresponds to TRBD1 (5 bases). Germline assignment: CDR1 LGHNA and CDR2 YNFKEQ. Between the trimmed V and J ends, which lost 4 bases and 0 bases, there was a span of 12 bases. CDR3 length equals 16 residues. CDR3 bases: TGTGCCAGCAGCCCCGCGGGGGGAACAACTAATGAAAAACTGTTTTTT. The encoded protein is CASSPAGGTTNEKLFF.